This T cell receptor (beta chain) is from a study of blood T cell repertoires in COVID-19. On the study more broadly: Samples of COVID-19 (acute and convalescent) were obtained from the United States, Italy and Spain.

Seattle researchers signed up patients amid active infection and tracked them longitudinally. Original processing notes: By means of reference gene primer amplification, nucleated cell counts were estimated. Sequencing used immunoSEQ multiplex PCR; TCRdb keeps in-frame clones, though not all of them. That table furnishes V, J and clone size, whereas the DNA furnished D and trimming. The top ten clones hold over 1.5% of a sample with about 300,000 clones, about nine tenths of them seen once. The clonotype comes from a woman aged 25 to 39 with COVID-19, enrolled during active disease. The sample consisted of peripheral blood.

DNA for the CDR3: TGTGCCAGTACCTTACAGGGGATTACAGATACGCAGTATTTT. It codes for CASTLQGITDTQYF. The gene calls are TRBV19 and TRBJ2-3, with 7 bases that match TRBD1. V lost 7 bases to trimming and J lost 3 bases; unmatched junction nucleotides: 7. The CDR3 totals 14 residues. CDR1 and CDR2 from the germline V gene are LNHDA and SQIVND (reference sequence).